The present T cell receptor beta chain was sequenced within a study of blood T cell repertoires in COVID-19. For the study at large: Sites in the United States, Italy and Spain provided acute and convalescent COVID-19 samples. From T cells, B-cell-depleted T cells, or PBMCs came the material, which was cDNA or gDNA.

The authors' processing: How many nucleated cells were present was estimated from reference gene primer amplification. Data came from immunoSEQ multiplex PCR; TCRdb stores just in-frame clones and leaves some out. D and trimming were read from the DNA, whereas the V and J calls and clone size are those reported in that table. The table has about 220,000 clones, more than 75% seen once; the top ten hold roughly 3%. The specimen was peripheral blood. This sequence was found in a woman aged 25 to 39 who had recovered from COVID-19.

The CDR3 loop reads CASSPPGGLSTDTQYF. CDR3 sequence (DNA): TGTGCCAGCTCACCACCGGGGGGGCTCAGCACAGATACGCAGTATTTT. The V and J genes are TRBV18 and TRBJ2-3; TRBD2 is a possible D gene (7 bases). V was clipped by 0 bases and J by 0 bases, with 10 bases between them. In germline, CDR1 is KGHSH, CDR2 LQKENI. The CDR3 totals 16 residues. Full variable domain (rest looked up from reference TRBV18 and TRBJ2-3): NAGVMQNPRHLVRRRGQEARLRCSPMKGHSHVYWYRQLPEEGLKFMVYLQKENIIDESGMPKERFSAEFPKEGPSILRIQQVVRGDSAAYFCASSPPGGLSTDTQYFGPGTRLTVL.